Described below is a single TCR beta chain sequence and its context. The antigen remains undetermined. The entry originates in a study of cytomegalovirus exposure and HLA in healthy donors. PCR used 60 Vbeta primers and 13 Jbeta primers. Measured with immunoSEQ multiplex PCR; TCRdb has only the in-frame clones, and not every one. The sample carries some 150,000 clones, 80% recorded once. The V gene's germline CDR1 is SGHNT and CDR2 YENEEA. With 5 bases clipped from V and 0 bases from J, the junction kept 7 bases outside the gene matches. The CDR3 length is 16 residues. Study findings and constraints: When analyzed later, the rates of TCR association showed variation by HLA locus, with DRB1 the most and HLA-C the fewest.

Sequencing used PBMCs. The TCR was taken from a man aged 45-60 years in good health and CMV-seronegative. J is TRBJ2-1 and V is TRBV11-3; TRBD2 matches at 7 bases. In nucleotides, the CDR3 is TGTGCCAGCAGCCGGAGGGAGGGACGCTCCTACAATGAGCAGTTCTTC. Its translation is CASSRREGRSYNEQFF.